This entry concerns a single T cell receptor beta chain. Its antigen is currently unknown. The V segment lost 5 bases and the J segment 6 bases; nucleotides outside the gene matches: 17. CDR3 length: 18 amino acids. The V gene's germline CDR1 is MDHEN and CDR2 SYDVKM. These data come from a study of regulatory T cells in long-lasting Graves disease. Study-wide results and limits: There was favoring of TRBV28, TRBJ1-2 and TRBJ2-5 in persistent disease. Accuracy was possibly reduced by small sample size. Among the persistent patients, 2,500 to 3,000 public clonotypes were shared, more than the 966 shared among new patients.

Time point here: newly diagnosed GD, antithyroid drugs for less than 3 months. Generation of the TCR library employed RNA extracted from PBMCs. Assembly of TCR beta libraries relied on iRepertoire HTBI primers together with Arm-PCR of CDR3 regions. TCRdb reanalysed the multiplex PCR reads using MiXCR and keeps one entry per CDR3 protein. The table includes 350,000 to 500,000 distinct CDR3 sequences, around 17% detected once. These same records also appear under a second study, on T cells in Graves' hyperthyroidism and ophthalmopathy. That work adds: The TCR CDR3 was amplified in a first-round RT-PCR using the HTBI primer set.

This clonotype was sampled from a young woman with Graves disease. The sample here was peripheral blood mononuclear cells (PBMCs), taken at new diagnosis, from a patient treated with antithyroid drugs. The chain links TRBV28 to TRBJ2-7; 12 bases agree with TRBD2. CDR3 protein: CASSRLAGVSAGGTEQYF. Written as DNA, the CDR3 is TGTGCCAGCAGTCGACTAGCGGGAGTTTCGGCCGGGGGAACCGAGCAGTACTTC.